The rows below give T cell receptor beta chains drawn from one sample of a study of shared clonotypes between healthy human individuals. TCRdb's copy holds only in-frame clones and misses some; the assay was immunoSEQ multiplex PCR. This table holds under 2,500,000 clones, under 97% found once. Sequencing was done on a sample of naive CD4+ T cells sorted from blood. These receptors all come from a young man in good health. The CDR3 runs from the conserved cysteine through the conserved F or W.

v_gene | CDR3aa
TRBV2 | CASIPGLAGGEQFF
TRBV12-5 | CASGLVSKEPSGNTIYF
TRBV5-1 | CASSLATDNEQFF
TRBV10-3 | CAIRDGLGKLFF
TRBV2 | CASTALSGGHQETQYF
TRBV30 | CAWKDTFSGNTIYF
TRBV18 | CASSPDNSYGYTF
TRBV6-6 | CASSYSGTNARDEQYF
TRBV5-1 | CASNLWATDTQYF
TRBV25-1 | CASSWDLNVLTF
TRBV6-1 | CASIYDGRSTDTQYF
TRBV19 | CASSISQGNSPLHF
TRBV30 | CAWSGLAGNRDTGELFF
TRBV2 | CASSPTHGYTF
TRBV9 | CASSVGQGLGYGYTF
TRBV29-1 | CSGRWGNGYTF
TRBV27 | CASSPPNPGTSGVQGFYEQYF
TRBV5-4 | CASSPRGGYETQYF
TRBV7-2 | CASSSRSGTDTQYF
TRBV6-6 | CASSHGQLLSYEQYF
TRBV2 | CASTQEGVSTDTQYF
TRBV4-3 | CASSQDRGQAEYNEQFF
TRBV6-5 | CASSRGTSGSHEQYF
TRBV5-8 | CASSPSEVYGEKLFF
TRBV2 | CASRRGQAEGSPLHF
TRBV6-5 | CASSYSQYNSPLHF
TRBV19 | CASSISREGEKLFF
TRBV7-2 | CASSRDSTNTGELFF
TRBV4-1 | CASSSGVASGRNTGELFF
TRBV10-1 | CASSDGSGLSQETQYF
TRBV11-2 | CASSYLDSSGSEQYF
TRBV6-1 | CASSEGAPPNTEAFF
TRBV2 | CASRTPTAPNSPLHF
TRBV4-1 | CASSPGQILYSYEQYF
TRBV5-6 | CASSLAEGTEAFF
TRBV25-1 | CASSDLPPYEQYF
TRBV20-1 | CSARAGYEQYF
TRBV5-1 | CASSRTGGSYEQYF
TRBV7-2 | CASSPETVNVGGEQFF
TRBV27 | CASIGAGRFLTGELFF
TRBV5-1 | CASSLGGAHSVDEKLFF
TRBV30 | CAWRDQETQYF
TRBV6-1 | CASRIRGPYNSPLHF
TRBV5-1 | CASSKGLGLNEQFF
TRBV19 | CASSIAFLSENYGYTF
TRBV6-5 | CASSPALGSNEKLFF